The text below deals with one T cell receptor (beta chain). This sample was taken from a study of blood T cell repertoires in COVID-19. Across the study: COVID-19 samples collected from the United States, Italy and Spain covered acute and convalescent phases. From T cells, B-cell-depleted T cells, or PBMCs came the material, which was cDNA or gDNA.

In the authors' methods: Amplification of reference gene primers was used by the study to estimate nucleated cell counts. TCRdb's copy holds only in-frame clones and misses some; the assay was immunoSEQ multiplex PCR. V, J and clone size derive from that table, while D and trimming were established from the DNA sequence. Found here are a few hundred thousand clones, about 92% of them singletons; the top ten hold roughly 18%. V was pared by 4 bases and J by 9 bases, with 15 bases between. The CDR3 extends over 13 amino acids. In germline, CDR1 is MNHEY, CDR2 SMNVEV (reference sequence). Sequenced sample: PBMCs or T cells enriched from blood (not recorded which). This TCR was recovered from a woman in her twenties or thirties who had recovered from COVID-19. The genes are TRBV27 and TRBJ2-5; a possible D gene is TRBD2 (5 bases). Written as DNA, the CDR3 is TGTGCCAGCAGTTATCAGGCGTCGGAGGCCCAGTACTTC. Translated, it gives CASSYQASEAQYF.